The entry that follows covers one T cell receptor (beta chain) sequence. What antigen it recognizes has not been identified. No much larger clone exists at a distance of one base, and base qualities are not known. V and J are trimmed by 4 bases and 10 bases, and the gene matches miss 6 bases of the junction. There are 13 amino acids in the CDR3, from cysteine to phenylalanine inclusive. The kept DNA is CDR3 alone, 39 bases in frame from the first base. The germline V gene encodes CDR1 SEHNR and CDR2 FQNEAQ (reference sequence). For sequencing of the TCRbeta CDR3 region, genomic DNA was extracted from the sorted cells. The immunoSEQ Assay was used to sequence the TCRbeta CDR3 regions. Held by TCRdb, this immuneACCESS table contains in-frame sequences only and omits some clones. Under half of the omission traces to an unresolved V gene where checked; the cause of the rest is unknown. The sample yields 45,000 to 55,000 clones; about 83% were counted once. The ten top clones hold more than 0.9% of the sample.

The sample is drawn from a study of OX40 agonist ivuxolimab in advanced cancers. General notes on the study: The costimulatory receptor OX40 (CD134) was targeted by ivuxolimab, a fully human IgG2 agonistic monoclonal antibody. Intravenous ivuxolimab was administered to patients every 2 weeks at six dose levels: 0.01, 0.1, 0.3, 1.5, 3 and 10 mg/kg. Among the roughly 50 dose-escalation patients, about 19 had hepatocellular carcinoma, about 15 melanoma, 9 renal cell carcinoma and 9 head and neck cancer. The dose-escalation cohort was 82.7% male with a mean age of roughly 60 years, ranging from roughly 23 to 85. Patients were allowed to have had prior anti-PD-1, anti-PD-L1 or anti-CTLA-4 therapy, and more than 30% of the dose-escalation patients had previously received checkpoint inhibitors. Three dose-escalation patients achieved partial responses, one with hepatocellular carcinoma and two with cutaneous melanoma. Peripheral TCRbeta sequencing aimed to test whether ivuxolimab altered TCR sequence diversity and caused clonal T-cell expansion. The paper describes the monotherapy dose-escalation part (N = 52 patients) of the phase I trial of ivuxolimab. Study-wide conclusions, independent of this receptor: Antigen specificity was not determined for the clonally expanded peripheral T cells. After ivuxolimab, more expanded clones were found on average in CD8+ T cells than in CD4+ T cells. Low levels of normalized T-cell clonal expansion were also seen in some patients who did not respond. In the 0.1-3.0 mg/kg groups, partial responders were among the patients with the lowest normalized peripheral clonal expansion, particularly in CD8+ T cells. At doses of 0.1 to 3.0 mg/kg, clonal expansion of both CD4+ and CD8+ blood T cells was observed from baseline to week 6.

Patients with autoimmune disease history or receiving systemic immunosuppression were excluded from the trial. Peripheral blood for TCR sequencing was collected from all dose cohorts at baseline, on cycle 4 day 1, and on cycle 7 day 1. The samples were drawn from a first-in-human, open-label, multicenter phase I dose-escalation trial of ivuxolimab. Adults with locally advanced or metastatic melanoma, renal cell, hepatocellular, or head and neck squamous cell carcinoma were enrolled in the trial. Before TCR sequencing, CD4+ T cells and CD8+ T cells from peripheral blood were sorted into separate populations.

The chain is assembled from TRBV7-9 and TRBJ2-1; 8 bases in between match TRBD2. This clonotype was sampled from an adult with an advanced solid tumor such as melanoma, head and neck, liver or kidney cancer. This specimen was CD4+ or CD8+ T cells sorted from blood, taken in a trial of the OX40 agonist ivuxolimab. In nucleotide form, the sequence is TGTGCCAGCAGCTGGGCGGGAGGTCAGGAGCAGTTCTTC. It specifies CASSWAGGQEQFF.